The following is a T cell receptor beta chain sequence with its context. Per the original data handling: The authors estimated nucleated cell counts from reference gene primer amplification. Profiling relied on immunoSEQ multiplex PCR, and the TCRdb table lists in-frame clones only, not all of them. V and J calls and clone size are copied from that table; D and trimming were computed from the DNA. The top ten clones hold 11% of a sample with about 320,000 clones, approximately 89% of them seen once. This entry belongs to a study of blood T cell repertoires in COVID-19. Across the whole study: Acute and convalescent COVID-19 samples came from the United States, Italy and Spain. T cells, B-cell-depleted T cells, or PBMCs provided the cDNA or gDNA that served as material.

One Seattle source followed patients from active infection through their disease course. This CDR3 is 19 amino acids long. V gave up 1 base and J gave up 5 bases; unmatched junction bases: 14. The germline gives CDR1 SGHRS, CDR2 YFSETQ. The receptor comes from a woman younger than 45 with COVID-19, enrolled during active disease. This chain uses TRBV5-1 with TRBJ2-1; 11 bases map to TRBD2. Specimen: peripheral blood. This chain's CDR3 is CASSLLAGGALRLNNEQFF. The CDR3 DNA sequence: TGCGCCAGCAGCTTGCTAGCGGGGGGCGCCCTCCGATTAAACAATGAGCAGTTCTTC.